This TCR beta chain was captured in a study of Graves' ophthalmopathy and Graves' hyperthyroidism. Study information: Ahead of any treatment, peripheral blood was obtained at the initial diagnosis.

Amplification of TCR beta CDR3 regions used RNA transcripts. HTBI primers were employed in first-round RT-PCR, then a second-round multiplex PCR followed. TCRdb re-derived calls from the multiplex PCR reads in MiXCR, one entry per CDR3 protein. Of 650,000 to 900,000 distinct CDR3 sequences detected, around 40% appear once; the ten largest clones hold 44%. General study results and limits: In blood, most expanded thyroid clonotypes above 0.001 frequency were also detected. The model flagged ophthalmopathy progression at about 71% sensitivity and nearly 75% specificity.

The CDR3 is 15 amino acids. CDR1 and CDR2 (germline): SGDLS, YYNGEE. Losses at the gene ends were 0 bases for V and 9 bases for J; bases not matched to a gene: 10. This clonotype was observed a few times. The antigen remains undetermined. Source material: peripheral blood. The V gene is TRBV9, the J gene TRBJ2-5; 8 bases align to TRBD2. This sequence originates from an adult man with Graves' ophthalmopathy. The CDR3 nucleotides read TGTGCCAGCAGCGTAGCGGACTCGGGGGGGGAGCCCCAGTACTTC. It codes for CASSVADSGGEPQYF.